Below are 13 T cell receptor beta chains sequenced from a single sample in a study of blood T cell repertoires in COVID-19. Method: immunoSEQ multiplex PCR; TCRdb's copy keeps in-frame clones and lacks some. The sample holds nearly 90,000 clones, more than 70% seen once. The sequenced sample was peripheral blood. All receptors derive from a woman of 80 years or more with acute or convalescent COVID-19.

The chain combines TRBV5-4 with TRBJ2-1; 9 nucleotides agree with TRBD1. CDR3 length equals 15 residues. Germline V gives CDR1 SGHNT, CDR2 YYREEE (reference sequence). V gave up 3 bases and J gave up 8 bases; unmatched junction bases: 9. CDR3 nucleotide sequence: TGTGCCAGCAGCTGGAACAGGGGGCGGTCAGATGAGCAGTTCTTC. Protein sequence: CASSWNRGRSDEQFF.

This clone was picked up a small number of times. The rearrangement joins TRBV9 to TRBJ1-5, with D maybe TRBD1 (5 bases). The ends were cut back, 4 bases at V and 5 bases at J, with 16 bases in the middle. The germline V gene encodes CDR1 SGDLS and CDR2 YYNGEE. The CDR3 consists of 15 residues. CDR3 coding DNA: TGTGCCAGCAGCCCCCGGGGGGGGATGGATCAGCCCCAGCATTTT. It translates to CASSPRGGMDQPQHF.

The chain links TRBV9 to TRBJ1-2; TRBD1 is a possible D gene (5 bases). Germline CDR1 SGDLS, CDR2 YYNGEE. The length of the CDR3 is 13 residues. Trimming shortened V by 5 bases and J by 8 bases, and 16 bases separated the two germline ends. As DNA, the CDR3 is TGTGCCAGCAGTTTGACCCAGGGTGCCGGCTACACCTTC. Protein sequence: CASSLTQGAGYTF.

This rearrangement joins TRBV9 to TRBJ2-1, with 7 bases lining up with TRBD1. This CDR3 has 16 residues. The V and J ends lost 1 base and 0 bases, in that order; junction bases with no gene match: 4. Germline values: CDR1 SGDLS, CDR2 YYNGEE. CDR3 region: CASSVSPGGSYNEQFF. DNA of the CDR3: TGTGCCAGCAGCGTATCTCCAGGGGGCTCCTACAATGAGCAGTTCTTC. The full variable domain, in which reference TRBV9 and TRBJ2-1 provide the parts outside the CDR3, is DSGVTQTPKHLITATGQRVTLRCSPRSGDLSVYWYQQSLDQGLQFLIQYYNGEERAKGNILERFSAQQFPDLHSELNLSSLELGDSALYFCASSVSPGGSYNEQFFGPGTRLTVL.

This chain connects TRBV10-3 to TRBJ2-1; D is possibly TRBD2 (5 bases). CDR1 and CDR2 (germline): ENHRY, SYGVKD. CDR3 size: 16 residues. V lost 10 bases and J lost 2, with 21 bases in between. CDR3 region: CATTRGTPGAYNEQFF. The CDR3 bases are TGTGCCACCACTCGGGGAACGCCTGGGGCCTACAATGAGCAGTTCTTC.

The CDR3 spells CATSIRRTGPYEQYF. As DNA, the CDR3 is TGTGCCACCAGCATTCGCCGGACAGGACCCTACGAGCAGTACTTC. The chain joins TRBV15 to TRBJ2-7, with 7 bases that match TRBD1. The V gene's germline CDR1 is LNHNV and CDR2 YYDKDF (reference sequence). The trim removed 4 bases at V and 2 bases at J, leaving 8 bases unmatched. This CDR3 contains 15 residues.

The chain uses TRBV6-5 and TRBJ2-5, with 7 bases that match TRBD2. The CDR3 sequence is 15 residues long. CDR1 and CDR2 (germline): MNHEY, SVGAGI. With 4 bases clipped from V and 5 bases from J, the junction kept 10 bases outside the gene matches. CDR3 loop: CASSFERGGEETQYF. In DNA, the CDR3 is TGTGCCAGCAGTTTTGAGCGGGGCGGGGAGGAGACCCAGTACTTC.

The CDR3 DNA follows: TGTGCCAGCAGTTTTACTAGCGGAGCCGGCGAGGACGAGCAGTACTTC. Protein sequence: CASSFTSGAGEDEQYF. The J gene is TRBJ2-7, the V gene TRBV28, with 8 bases lining up with TRBD2. Germline loops: CDR1 MDHEN, CDR2 SYDVKM. This CDR3 comprises 16 residues. V was clipped by 3 bases and J by 5 bases; unmatched bases: 12.

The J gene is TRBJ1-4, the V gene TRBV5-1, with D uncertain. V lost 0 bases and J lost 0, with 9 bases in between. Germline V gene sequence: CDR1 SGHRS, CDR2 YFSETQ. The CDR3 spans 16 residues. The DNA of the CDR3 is TGCGCCAGCAGCTTGGCCGGGAGTGCAACTAATGAAAAACTGTTTTTT. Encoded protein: CASSLAGSATNEKLFF.

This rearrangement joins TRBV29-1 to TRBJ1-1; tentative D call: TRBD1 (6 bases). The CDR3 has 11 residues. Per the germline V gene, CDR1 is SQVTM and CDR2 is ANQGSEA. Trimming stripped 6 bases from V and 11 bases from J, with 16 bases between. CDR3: CSVGGGGVAFF. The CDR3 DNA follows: TGCAGCGTCGGGGGCGGGGGGGTCGCTTTCTTT.

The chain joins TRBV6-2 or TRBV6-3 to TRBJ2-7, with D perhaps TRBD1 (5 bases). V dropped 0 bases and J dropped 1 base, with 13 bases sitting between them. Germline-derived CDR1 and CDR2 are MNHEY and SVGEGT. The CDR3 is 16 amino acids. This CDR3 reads CASSYSKRRDSYEQYF. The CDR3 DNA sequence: TGTGCCAGCAGTTACTCGAAGCGCAGGGATTCCTACGAGCAGTACTTC.

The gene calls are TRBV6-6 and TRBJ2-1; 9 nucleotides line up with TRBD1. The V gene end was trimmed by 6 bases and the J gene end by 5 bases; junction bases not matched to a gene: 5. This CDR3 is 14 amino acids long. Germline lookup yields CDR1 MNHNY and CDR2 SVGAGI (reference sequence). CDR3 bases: TGTGCCAGCAGGCCGGGACAGGGCCACAATGAGCAGTTCTTC. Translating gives CASRPGQGHNEQFF.

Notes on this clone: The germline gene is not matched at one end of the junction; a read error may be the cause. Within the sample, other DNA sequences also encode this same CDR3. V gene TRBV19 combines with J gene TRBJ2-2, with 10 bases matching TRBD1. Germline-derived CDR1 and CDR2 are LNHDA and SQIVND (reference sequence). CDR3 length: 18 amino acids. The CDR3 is CASSIPGQGGSVTGELFF. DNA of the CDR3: TGTGCCAGCAGTATTCCCGGACAGGGGGGCAGTGTCACCGGGGAGCTGTTTTTT.